These 30 T cell receptor beta chains came from one sample sequenced in a study of Graves' ophthalmopathy and Graves' hyperthyroidism. Amplified material comprised TCR beta CDR3 regions derived from RNA transcripts. HTBI primers primed a first-round RT-PCR, and a second-round multiplex PCR followed. TCRdb called the multiplex PCR reads again in MiXCR, with one record for every CDR3 protein. Of roughly 700,000 distinct CDR3 sequences listed, around 40% were seen once; the top ten hold around 40%. Source material: peripheral blood. The origin of the receptors is an adult man with Graves' ophthalmopathy.

In regard to this clonotype: Relative to the germline gene, one junction end is altered; a read error may explain this. The chain combines TRBV25-1 with TRBJ2-2, with 13 bases fitting TRBD2. The CDR3 length is 16 residues. In germline, CDR1 is MGHDK, CDR2 SYGVNS. In DNA, the CDR3 is TGTGCCAGCAGACAGACTAGCGGGGGGAACACCGGGGAGCTGTTTTTC. Protein: CASRQTSGGNTGELFF.

This sequence joins TRBV24-1 and TRBJ1-5; 7 nucleotides line up with TRBD1. Germline values: CDR1 KGHDR, CDR2 SFDVKD. The CDR3 spans 16 residues. Unmatched junction bases numbered 5, after V lost 4 bases and J lost 0 bases. The CDR3 sequence: CATSDPGTASNQPQHF. The CDR3 DNA reads as TGTGCCACCAGTGACCCAGGGACAGCTAGCAATCAGCCCCAGCATTTT.

The chain has TRBV25-1 and TRBJ1-2; D gene uncertain. Germline V gene lookup returns CDR1 MGHDK and CDR2 SYGVNS. The CDR3 length is 13 residues. Trimming shortened V by 6 bases and J by 7 bases, and 15 bases separated the two germline ends. Here the CDR3 reads CASSQGLGTGYTF. The CDR3 coding sequence is TGTGCCAGCAGCCAAGGACTAGGAACTGGCTACACCTTC.

This clonotype has ten or more counts. The chain combines TRBV7-9 with TRBJ1-2; no clear D gene. V gave up 3 bases and J gave up 6 bases, with 8 bases separating them. Germline lookup yields CDR1 SEHNR and CDR2 FQNEAQ (reference sequence). The CDR3 spans 12 residues. The DNA of the CDR3 is TGTGCCAGCAGCTTTGTAGACGATGGCTACACCTTC. It translates to CASSFVDDGYTF.

The genes are TRBV25-1 and TRBJ1-1; D is unclear. Per germline, CDR1 MGHDK and CDR2 SYGVNS. Trimming left V 5 bases short and J 11 bases short, with 12 bases between. The CDR3 is 11 amino acids. The CDR3: CASSFGPSAFF. The CDR3 DNA reads TGTGCCAGCAGTTTTGGGCCGTCGGCTTTCTTT. Full variable domain (missing parts from reference TRBV25-1 and TRBJ1-1): EADIYQTPRYLVIGTGKKITLECSQTMGHDKMYWYQQDPGMELHLIHYSYGVNSTEKGDLSSESTVSRIRTEHFPLTLESARPSHTSQYLCASSFGPSAFFGQGTRLTVV.

V and J are TRBV20-1 and TRBJ2-5, with a possible D match to TRBD2 (6 bases). Germline CDR1 is DFQATT and CDR2 is SNEGSKA (reference sequence). Trimming left V 5 bases short and J 5 bases short, with 12 bases between. The CDR3 runs to 12 residues. CDR3 amino acids: CSARDSVETQYF. DNA for the CDR3: TGCAGTGCTCGGGACTCGGTGGAGACCCAGTACTTC.

This chain uses TRBV27 with TRBJ2-7, with TRBD1 as a possible D gene (5 bases). Germline V gene sequence: CDR1 MNHEY, CDR2 SMNVEV (reference sequence). CDR3 length: 14 amino acids. The ends were cut back, 4 bases at V and 3 bases at J, with 13 bases in the middle. The CDR3 DNA reads as TGTGCCAGCAGTTCTGGTTCTAGGGGCTACGAGCAGTACTTC. Protein product: CASSSGSRGYEQYF.

This clonotype was picked up many times. J is TRBJ1-6 and V is TRBV7-2; 7 nucleotides align to TRBD1. The V gene end was trimmed by 5 bases and the J gene end by 10 bases; junction bases not matched to a gene: 11. The CDR3 covers 15 residues. The germline CDR1 and CDR2 sequences are SGHTA and FQGNSA. This CDR3 reads CASSGRQGSGSPLHF. For the CDR3, the DNA is TGTGCCAGCAGCGGCAGACAGGGATCTGGCTCACCCCTCCACTTT.

The chain employs TRBV28 and TRBJ2-7, with D tentatively TRBD1 (6 bases). This CDR3 contains 14 residues. Deletions cut 3 bases from V and 0 bases from J, with 9 bases between. Germline V gene sequence: CDR1 MDHEN, CDR2 SYDVKM. DNA for the CDR3: TGTGCCAGCAGTTTTGACAGGAGCTCCTACGAGCAGTACTTC. Its protein product is CASSFDRSSYEQYF.

The V and J genes are TRBV6-1 and TRBJ1-5; D is unresolved. This CDR3 spans 15 amino acids. Trimming took off 7 bases at V and 3 bases at J, with 16 bases between the two ends. Germline CDR1 and CDR2: MNHNS and SASEGT. CDR3 region: CASTARGGNNQPQHF. DNA of the CDR3: TGTGCCAGCACCGCCCGGGGAGGGAACAATCAGCCCCAGCATTTT.

The V gene is TRBV6-5, the J gene TRBJ2-5, with 12 positions matching TRBD2. The CDR3 spans 16 residues. Germline V CDR1 and CDR2: MNHEY, SVGAGI. The V segment lost 2 bases and the J segment 4 bases; nucleotides outside the gene matches: 5. Here the CDR3 reads CASSYRGLAGRETQYF. CDR3 in DNA: TGTGCCAGCAGTTACCGCGGACTAGCGGGGAGAGAGACCCAGTACTTC.

V and J are TRBV30 and TRBJ1-5; no clear D gene. The CDR3 loop spans 14 amino acids. Trimming cost V 2 bases and J 4 bases, with 12 bases left between them. Germline CDR1 reads GTSNPN; CDR2 reads SVGIG (reference sequence). CDR3 bases: TGTGCCTGGAGTCGACGGAGGACGAATCAGCCCCAGCATTTT. Its protein is CAWSRRRTNQPQHF.

This clonotype was seen at least ten times. CDR3 sequence (DNA): TGTGCCAGCAGCTATCCGGCTTTGTGGGAGACCCAGTACTTC. Amino acid sequence: CASSYPALWETQYF. The genes are TRBV7-9 and TRBJ2-5; no definite D call. The CDR3 covers 14 residues. Germline loops: CDR1 SEHNR, CDR2 FQNEAQ (reference sequence). The ends were cut back, 4 bases at V and 5 bases at J, with 14 bases in the middle.

In its sample, this clonotype was seen a few times. No conserved phenylalanine or tryptophan is present at the end of the CDR3, so a read error is the likely explanation. Because the CDR3's place on the DNA is in doubt, the DNA is left out and the CDR3 is given as listed by TCRdb. The chain recombines TRBV11-1 with TRBJ2-7; TRBD1, the table's D call, lacks a check against the DNA. The V gene's germline CDR1 is SGHAT and CDR2 FQDESV (reference sequence). The CDR3 contains 12 residues when both ends are counted. The CDR3 loop reads CASSSSGTGLSL.

The rearrangement links TRBV12-3 or TRBV12-4 to TRBJ2-5, with D tentatively TRBD2 (6 bases). CDR3 size: 15 residues. V gave up 4 bases and J gave up 9 bases, with 21 bases separating them. CDR3 sequence: CASSYRIGTSSAQYF. CDR3 bases: TGTGCCAGCAGTTACAGGATAGGGACTTCATCGGCCCAGTACTTC.

The rearrangement uses TRBV12-3 or TRBV12-4 and TRBJ1-2; D not certain. This CDR3 comprises 12 residues. Here the CDR3 DNA reads TGTGCTAGTGGTTTGCCCCCGGGGGGCTACACCTTC. This codes for CASGLPPGGYTF.

This clonotype was counted many times. This chain connects TRBV9 to TRBJ1-6; TRBD1 is a possible D gene (5 bases). This CDR3 is built from 15 residues. Per germline, CDR1 SGDLS and CDR2 YYNGEE. V dropped 3 bases and J dropped 5 bases, with 12 bases sitting between them. CDR3 sequence: CASSGRAWNNSPLHF. The CDR3 DNA reads TGTGCCAGCAGCGGCAGGGCGTGGAATAATTCACCCCTCCACTTT.

This clonotype was counted a few times. This chain connects TRBV3-1 to TRBJ1-2, with no clear D. The CDR3 totals 12 residues. CDR1 and CDR2 from the germline V gene are LGHDT and YNNKEL (reference sequence). The germline V and J ends were trimmed by 3 bases and 6 bases, with 8 bases remaining between them. The DNA for the CDR3 is TGTGCCAGCAGCCAGGGTATGGATGGCTACACCTTC. Its protein product is CASSQGMDGYTF.

This clonotype was detected a few times. The chain recombines TRBV6-5 with TRBJ1-3, with D unresolved. Germline values: CDR1 MNHEY, CDR2 SVGAGI. The CDR3 sequence is 13 residues long. Trimming stripped 6 bases from V and 2 bases from J, with 8 bases between. This chain's CDR3 is CASRRTAGNTIYF. The DNA for the CDR3 is TGTGCCAGCAGACGTACGGCTGGAAACACCATATATTTT.

The chain is built from TRBV10-3 and TRBJ2-7; 9 bases are shared with TRBD1. The CDR3 spans 15 residues. The germline V gene has CDR1 ENHRY and CDR2 SYGVKD. J lost 3 bases, V lost 9 bases, and 12 bases had no gene match. CDR3 DNA: TGTGCCATACAGACTCCGGGACAGGGAGTCTACGAGCAGTACTTC. Translating gives CAIQTPGQGVYEQYF.

The rearrangement links TRBV24-1 to TRBJ1-1, with a possible D match to TRBD1 (6 bases). The CDR3 totals 13 residues. Germline lookup yields CDR1 KGHDR and CDR2 SFDVKD. With 3 bases removed from V and 10 bases from J, the gap between germline ends came to 14 bases. DNA for the CDR3: TGTGCCACCAGTGATAGGGGGGGGTCTGGAGCTTTCTTT. It is translated as CATSDRGGSGAFF.

As regards this clonotype: An end of the junction differs from the germline gene, which may be a read error. Here the CDR3 reads CARSARGGGGETQYF. CDR3 coding DNA: TGTGCCCGCAGCGCCCGCGGGGGGGGTGGGGAGACCCAGTACTTC. This sequence joins TRBV11-2 and TRBJ2-5; 9 nucleotides agree with TRBD2. The CDR3 spans 15 residues. CDR1 is SGHAT, CDR2 FQNNGV, per germline.

The rearrangement uses TRBV6-4 and TRBJ1-3; a weak D match, TRBD1 (6 bases). The CDR3 runs 18 residues. V was cut by 6 bases and J by 0 bases, with 21 bases left in between. The germline V gene encodes CDR1 MRHNA and CDR2 SNTAGT. CDR3 residues: CASSAKDPQGYSGNTIYF. The DNA for the CDR3 is TGTGCCAGCAGCGCCAAAGATCCTCAGGGGTACTCTGGAAACACCATATATTTT.

This clonotype was counted only a few times. This chain connects TRBV7-7 to TRBJ1-4; D may be TRBD1 (5 bases). This CDR3 is built from 16 residues. V was cut by 5 bases and J by 5 bases, with 18 bases left in between. Germline V CDR1 and CDR2: SSHAT, FNYEAQ (reference sequence). The CDR3 protein is CASSTTRDVGNEKLFF. DNA of the CDR3: TGTGCCAGCAGCACGACCCGGGACGTCGGGAATGAAAAACTGTTTTTT.

The rearrangement links TRBV7-9 to TRBJ2-7; 7 bases align to TRBD1. This CDR3 has 16 residues. With 5 bases clipped from V and 6 bases from J, the junction kept 16 bases outside the gene matches. Germline V lookup: CDR1 SEHNR, CDR2 FQNEAQ (reference sequence). CDR3 coding DNA: TGTGCCAGCAGCCAGGATCCGGGACAGACTTACAGCGAGCAGTACTTC. Translation: CASSQDPGQTYSEQYF.

This chain connects TRBV19 to TRBJ2-5; tentative D call: TRBD2 (6 bases). This CDR3 has 15 amino acids. The ends were cut back, 5 bases at V and 0 bases at J, with 13 bases in the middle. CDR1 is LNHDA, CDR2 SQIVND, per germline (reference sequence). CDR3 loop: CASSAGRVYQETQYF. CDR3 DNA sequence: TGTGCCAGTAGTGCGGGACGGGTGTACCAAGAGACCCAGTACTTC.

This sequence joins TRBV7-9 and TRBJ1-3, with TRBD1 as a possible D gene (6 bases). The V gene lost 5 bases and the J gene lost 2 bases, with 19 bases spanning the gap. Per the germline V gene, CDR1 is SEHNR and CDR2 is FQNEAQ (reference sequence). The CDR3 covers 17 residues. CDR3 in amino acids: CASSAHVGGRTGNTIYF. The DNA of the CDR3 is TGTGCCAGCAGCGCCCATGTAGGGGGGAGGACTGGAAACACCATATATTTT.

This clonotype was counted at least ten times. The V and J genes are TRBV24-1 and TRBJ2-7; no firm D call. CDR1 is KGHDR, CDR2 SFDVKD, per germline. The CDR3 has 13 amino acids. V was cut by 10 bases and J by 3 bases, with 15 bases left in between. CDR3 nucleotides: TGTGCCACAAGGGCGAATTCGGGCTACGAGCAGTACTTC. This translates into CATRANSGYEQYF.

This clonotype was detected ten times or more. The chain is built from TRBV20-1 and TRBJ1-1; D remains unclear. The CDR3 contains 12 residues. Germline loops: CDR1 DFQATT, CDR2 SNEGSKA (reference sequence). The V and J ends lost 3 bases and 0 bases respectively, with 5 bases between them. DNA of the CDR3: TGCAGTGCTAGCCCAGTGAACACTGAAGCTTTCTTT. Protein sequence: CSASPVNTEAFF.

This clonotype came up a few times. At one of its ends the junction is not consistent with the germline gene, which may arise from a read error. The chain's CDR3 is CASRTGRSPVHF. Here the CDR3 DNA reads TGTGCCAGCAGAACGGGACGCTCACCCGTCCACTTT. The chain uses TRBV10-3 and TRBJ1-6; possible D gene TRBD1, 5 bases. Germline CDR1 reads ENHRY; CDR2 reads SYGVKD. This CDR3 spans 12 amino acids.